This is a list of T cell receptor beta chains from one sample in a study of cytomegalovirus exposure and HLA in healthy donors. Using immunoSEQ multiplex PCR, the repertoire was profiled, and TCRdb retains in-frame clones only, with some absent. The repertoire holds about 120,000 clones, with 74% as singletons. The sequenced material came from PBMCs. The origin of the receptors is a human donor in good health. Each CDR3 is given with its conserved first and last residue. Fields, in order: clone size, D gene, V gene, J gene, CDR3 DNA, CDR3 protein. D genes are given only for firm matches. Size is stated for part of the rows, as once, few or many counts, or as a class when the clone is expanded.

clone_size: NA; d_call: TRBD2; v_call: TRBV5-4; j_call: TRBJ2-1; cdr3_nt: TGTGCCAGCAGCTTGGAAGCGGGAGGTGGGAATGAGCAGTTCTTC; cdr3_aa: CASSLEAGGGNEQFF
clone_size: NA; d_call: TRBD1; v_call: TRBV5-1; j_call: TRBJ2-3; cdr3_nt: TGCGCCAGCAGCGGAACAGGGGTTGGTGATACGCAGTATTTT; cdr3_aa: CASSGTGVGDTQYF
clone_size: NA; d_call: NA; v_call: TRBV4-2; j_call: TRBJ2-3; cdr3_nt: TGTGCCAGCAGCCAAGAAGGGGGGGGCGGCACAGATACGCAGTATTTT; cdr3_aa: CASSQEGGGGTDTQYF
clone_size: NA; d_call: NA; v_call: TRBV5-1; j_call: TRBJ2-6; cdr3_nt: TGCGCCAGCAGCTTCTCCGACATCTCTGGGGCCAACGTCCTGACTTTC; cdr3_aa: CASSFSDISGANVLTF
clone_size: NA; d_call: NA; v_call: TRBV7-6; j_call: TRBJ2-3; cdr3_nt: TGTGCCAGCAGCTCAACAAGGACTACCACAGATACGCAGTATTTT; cdr3_aa: CASSSTRTTTDTQYF
clone_size: NA; d_call: TRBD1; v_call: TRBV27; j_call: TRBJ2-7; cdr3_nt: TGTGCCAGCAGTCCGACCGGGACAGGTCCCTACGAGCAGTACTTC; cdr3_aa: CASSPTGTGPYEQYF
clone_size: NA; d_call: TRBD2; v_call: TRBV14; j_call: TRBJ2-1; cdr3_nt: TGTGCCAGCAGCCCTTTGGGACTAGCGGGAGTAAATGAGCAGTTCTTC; cdr3_aa: CASSPLGLAGVNEQFF
clone_size: NA; d_call: NA; v_call: TRBV5-1; j_call: TRBJ2-2; cdr3_nt: TGCGCCAGCAGCTTGGAGAACTCCGGGGAGCTGTTTTTT; cdr3_aa: CASSLENSGELFF
clone_size: few; d_call: TRBD2; v_call: TRBV7-8; j_call: TRBJ2-2; cdr3_nt: TGTGCCAGCAGCCAAGGACTAGCGACCGGGGAGCTGTTTTTT; cdr3_aa: CASSQGLATGELFF
clone_size: NA; d_call: TRBD1; v_call: TRBV28; j_call: TRBJ2-7; cdr3_nt: TGTGCCAGCGGGACAGGCGTTCGGCAGTACTTC; cdr3_aa: CASGTGVRQYF
clone_size: NA; d_call: NA; v_call: TRBV27; j_call: TRBJ1-1; cdr3_nt: TGTGCCAGCCATTCCCAGGGATATCAAGCTTTCTTT; cdr3_aa: CASHSQGYQAFF
clone_size: NA; d_call: NA; v_call: TRBV29-1; j_call: TRBJ2-3; cdr3_nt: TGCAGCGTTTCCGGGACATACGCAGATACGCAGTATTTT; cdr3_aa: CSVSGTYADTQYF
clone_size: NA; d_call: TRBD1; v_call: TRBV6-5; j_call: TRBJ2-5; cdr3_nt: TGTGCCAGCAGTTCCCATATCCCGGGACAGGGAGGGACCCAGTACTTC; cdr3_aa: CASSSHIPGQGGTQYF
clone_size: once; d_call: NA; v_call: TRBV7-2; j_call: TRBJ1-1; cdr3_nt: TGTGCCAGCAGCTTAAGTACAGGAGTCCTGGGTGAAGCTTTCTTT; cdr3_aa: CASSLSTGVLGEAFF
clone_size: NA; d_call: NA; v_call: TRBV5-1; j_call: TRBJ1-2; cdr3_nt: TGCGCCAGCAGCGCGGAACCGCAGGGGTTGGGCCCCTATGGCTACACCTTC; cdr3_aa: CASSAEPQGLGPYGYTF
clone_size: NA; d_call: TRBD2; v_call: TRBV7-7; j_call: TRBJ2-1; cdr3_nt: TGTGCCAGTGCCCTTTCTAGCGGGAGCTACAATGAGCAGTTCTTC; cdr3_aa: CASALSSGSYNEQFF
clone_size: NA; d_call: NA; v_call: TRBV7-9; j_call: TRBJ2-1; cdr3_nt: TGTGCCAGCAGCTTTAGCGGAAGCTCCTACAATGAGCAGTTCTTC; cdr3_aa: CASSFSGSSYNEQFF
clone_size: once; d_call: TRBD1; v_call: TRBV5-1; j_call: TRBJ2-1; cdr3_nt: TGCGCCAGCAGCTTCCGGGACAGGGGTCTGAATGAGCAGTTCTTC; cdr3_aa: CASSFRDRGLNEQFF
clone_size: NA; d_call: TRBD1; v_call: TRBV25-1; j_call: TRBJ2-5; cdr3_nt: TGTGCCAGCAAGGACAGGGTAGAGACCCAGTACTTC; cdr3_aa: CASKDRVETQYF
clone_size: NA; d_call: NA; v_call: TRBV11-3; j_call: TRBJ2-3; cdr3_nt: TGTGCCAGCAGCCCCCGGACTGGCCCGGATACGCAGTATTTT; cdr3_aa: CASSPRTGPDTQYF
clone_size: NA; d_call: NA; v_call: TRBV16; j_call: TRBJ1-2; cdr3_nt: TGTGCCAGCAGCCAATCTAGAGAATCCAACTATGGCTACACCTTC; cdr3_aa: CASSQSRESNYGYTF
clone_size: NA; d_call: NA; v_call: TRBV9; j_call: TRBJ2-5; cdr3_nt: TGTGCCAGCAATTTCCACGGGAACCAAGAGACCCAGTACTTC; cdr3_aa: CASNFHGNQETQYF